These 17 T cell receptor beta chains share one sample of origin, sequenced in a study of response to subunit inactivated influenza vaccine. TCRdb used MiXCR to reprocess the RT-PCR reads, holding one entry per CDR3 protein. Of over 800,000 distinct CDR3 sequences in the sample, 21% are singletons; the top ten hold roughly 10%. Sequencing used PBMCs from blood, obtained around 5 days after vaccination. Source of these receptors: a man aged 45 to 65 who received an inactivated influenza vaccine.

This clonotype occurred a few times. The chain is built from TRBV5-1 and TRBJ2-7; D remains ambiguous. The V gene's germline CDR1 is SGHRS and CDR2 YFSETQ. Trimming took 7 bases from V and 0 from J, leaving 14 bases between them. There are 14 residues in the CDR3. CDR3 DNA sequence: TGCGCCAGCGCTGAGACGGAAGCCTCCTACGAGCAGTACTTC. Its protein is CASAETEASYEQYF.

CDR3 coding DNA: TGCAGCGTTGAGGCGACAGGGAGTGAGACCCAGTACTTC. Its protein product is CSVEATGSETQYF. This rearrangement joins TRBV29-1 to TRBJ2-5; TRBD1 agrees at 7 bases. The germline CDR1 and CDR2 sequences are SQVTM and ANQGSEA. There are 13 residues in the CDR3. The J segment lost 5 bases and the V segment lost 3 bases, leaving 6 bases of the junction unmatched.

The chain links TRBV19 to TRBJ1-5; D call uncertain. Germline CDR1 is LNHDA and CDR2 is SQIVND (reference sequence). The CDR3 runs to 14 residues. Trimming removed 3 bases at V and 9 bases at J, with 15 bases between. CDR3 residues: CASSIGRLAGPQHF. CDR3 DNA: TGTGCCAGTAGTATTGGACGGCTAGCGGGGCCCCAGCATTTT.

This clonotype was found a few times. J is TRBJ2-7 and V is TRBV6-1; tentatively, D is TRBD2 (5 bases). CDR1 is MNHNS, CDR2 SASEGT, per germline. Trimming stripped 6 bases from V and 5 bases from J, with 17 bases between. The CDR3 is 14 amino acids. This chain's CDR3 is CASSPSKFGDEQYF. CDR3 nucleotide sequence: TGTGCCAGCAGCCCCTCAAAATTCGGGGACGAGCAGTACTTC.

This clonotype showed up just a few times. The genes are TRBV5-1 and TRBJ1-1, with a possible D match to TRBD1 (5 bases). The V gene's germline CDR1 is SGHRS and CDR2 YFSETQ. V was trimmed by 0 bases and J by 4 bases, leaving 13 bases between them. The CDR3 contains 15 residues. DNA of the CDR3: TGCGCCAGCAGCTTGGTCGGGTGGCAGGGCACTGAAGCTTTCTTT. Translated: CASSLVGWQGTEAFF.

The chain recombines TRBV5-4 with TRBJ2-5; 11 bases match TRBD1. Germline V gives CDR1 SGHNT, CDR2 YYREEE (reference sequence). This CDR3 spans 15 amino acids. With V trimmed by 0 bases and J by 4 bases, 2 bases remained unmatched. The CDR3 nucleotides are TGTGCCAGCAGCTTGGTCGGGACAGGGGGAGAGACCCAGTACTTC. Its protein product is CASSLVGTGGETQYF.

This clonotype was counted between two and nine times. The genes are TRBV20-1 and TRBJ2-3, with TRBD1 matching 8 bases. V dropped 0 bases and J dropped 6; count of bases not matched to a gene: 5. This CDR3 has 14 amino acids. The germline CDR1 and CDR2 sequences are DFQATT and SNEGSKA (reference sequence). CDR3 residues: CSARDRGRVDTQYF. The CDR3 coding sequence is TGCAGTGCTAGAGACAGGGGGCGTGTGGATACGCAGTATTTT.

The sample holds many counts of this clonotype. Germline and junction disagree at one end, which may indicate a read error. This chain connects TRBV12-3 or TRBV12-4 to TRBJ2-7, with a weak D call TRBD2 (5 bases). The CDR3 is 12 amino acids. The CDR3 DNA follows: TGTGCCAGCAGTTCAGGACGGGAAAACGGAGACTTC. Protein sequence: CASSSGRENGDF.

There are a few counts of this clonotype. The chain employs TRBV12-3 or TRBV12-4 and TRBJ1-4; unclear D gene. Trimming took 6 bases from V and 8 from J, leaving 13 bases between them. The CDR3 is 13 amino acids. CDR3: CASRQTRAEKLFF. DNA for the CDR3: TGTGCCAGCAGACAGACCCGGGCAGAAAAACTGTTTTTT.

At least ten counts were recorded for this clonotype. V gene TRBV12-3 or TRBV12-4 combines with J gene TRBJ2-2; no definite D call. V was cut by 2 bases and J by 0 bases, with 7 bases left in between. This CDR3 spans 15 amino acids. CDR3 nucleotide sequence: TGTGCCAGCAGTTTACGCGCGGCGAACACCGGGGAGCTGTTTTTT. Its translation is CASSLRAANTGELFF.

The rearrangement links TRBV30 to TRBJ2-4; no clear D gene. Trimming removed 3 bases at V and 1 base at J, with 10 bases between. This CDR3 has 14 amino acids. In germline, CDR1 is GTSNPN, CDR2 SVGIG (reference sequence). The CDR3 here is CAWRGYGAKNIQYF. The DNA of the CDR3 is TGTGCCTGGAGGGGCTACGGGGCCAAAAACATTCAGTACTTC.

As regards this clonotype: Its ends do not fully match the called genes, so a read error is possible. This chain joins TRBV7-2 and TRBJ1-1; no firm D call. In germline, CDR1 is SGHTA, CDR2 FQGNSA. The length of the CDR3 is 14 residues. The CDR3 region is CASRLAPTNTEAFF. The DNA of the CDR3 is TGTGCCAGCAGGTTAGCTCCTACGAACACTGAAGCTTTCTTT.

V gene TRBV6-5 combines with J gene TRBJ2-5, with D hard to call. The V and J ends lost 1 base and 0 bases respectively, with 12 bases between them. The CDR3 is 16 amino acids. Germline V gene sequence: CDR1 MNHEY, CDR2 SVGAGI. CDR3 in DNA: TGTGCCAGCAGTTACTATCCGGGCCGGTACCAAGAGACCCAGTACTTC. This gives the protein CASSYYPGRYQETQYF.

The CDR3 sequence is CASSRTRRDRFVVGNQPQHF. For the CDR3, the DNA is TGTGCCAGCAGTCGGACACGCCGGGACAGGTTCGTAGTCGGGAATCAGCCCCAGCATTTT. The chain carries TRBV6-2 or TRBV6-3 and TRBJ1-5; 8 bases map to TRBD1. Trimming cost V 5 bases and J 4 bases; bases outside gene matches: 22. Germline assignment: CDR1 MNHEY and CDR2 SVGEGT. This CDR3 has 20 residues.

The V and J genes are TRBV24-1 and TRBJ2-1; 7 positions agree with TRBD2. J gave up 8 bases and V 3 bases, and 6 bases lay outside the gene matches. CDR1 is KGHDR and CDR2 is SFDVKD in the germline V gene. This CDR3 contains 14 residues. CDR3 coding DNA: TGTGCCACCAGTGATCCATTTAGCGGGTATGAGCAGTTCTTC. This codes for CATSDPFSGYEQFF.

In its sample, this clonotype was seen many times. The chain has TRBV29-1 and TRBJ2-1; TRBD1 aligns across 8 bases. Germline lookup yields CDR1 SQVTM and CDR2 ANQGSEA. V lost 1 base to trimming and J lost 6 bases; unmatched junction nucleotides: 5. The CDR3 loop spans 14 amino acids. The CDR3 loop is CSVEGQGTINEQFF. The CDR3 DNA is TGCAGCGTTGAAGGACAGGGGACGATCAATGAGCAGTTCTTC.

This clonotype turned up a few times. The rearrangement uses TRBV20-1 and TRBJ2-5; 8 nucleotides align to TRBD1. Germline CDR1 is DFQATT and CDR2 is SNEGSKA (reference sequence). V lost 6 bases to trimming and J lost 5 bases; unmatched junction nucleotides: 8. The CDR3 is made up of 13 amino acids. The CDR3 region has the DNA TGCAGTGCGGGCAAGACAGGGGTGGAGACCCAGTACTTC. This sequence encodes CSAGKTGVETQYF.